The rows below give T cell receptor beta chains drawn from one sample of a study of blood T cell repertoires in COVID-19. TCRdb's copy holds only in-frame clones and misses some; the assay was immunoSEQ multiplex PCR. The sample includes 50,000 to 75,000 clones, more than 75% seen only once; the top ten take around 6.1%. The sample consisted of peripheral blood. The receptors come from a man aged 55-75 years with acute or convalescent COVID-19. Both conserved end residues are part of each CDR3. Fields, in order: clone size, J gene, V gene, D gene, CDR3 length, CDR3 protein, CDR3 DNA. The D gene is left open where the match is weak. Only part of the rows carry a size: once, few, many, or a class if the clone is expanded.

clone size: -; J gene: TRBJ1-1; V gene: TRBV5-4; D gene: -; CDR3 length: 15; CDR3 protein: CASSLQLTDNTEAFF; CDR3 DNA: TGTGCCAGCAGCCTCCAATTGACAGACAACACTGAAGCTTTCTTT
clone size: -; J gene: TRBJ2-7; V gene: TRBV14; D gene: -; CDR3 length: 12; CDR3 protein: CASSQDQGEQYF; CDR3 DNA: TGTGCCAGCAGCCAAGATCAGGGAGAGCAGTACTTC
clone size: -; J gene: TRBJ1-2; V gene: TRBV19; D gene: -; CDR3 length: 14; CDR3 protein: CASSKGQHTQGYTF; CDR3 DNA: TGTGCCAGTAGTAAGGGGCAGCACACCCAAGGCTACACCTTC
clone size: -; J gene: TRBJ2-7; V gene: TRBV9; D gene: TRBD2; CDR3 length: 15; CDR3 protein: CASSVGPGTTYEQYF; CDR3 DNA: TGTGCCAGCAGCGTAGGCCCCGGGACTACCTACGAGCAGTACTTC
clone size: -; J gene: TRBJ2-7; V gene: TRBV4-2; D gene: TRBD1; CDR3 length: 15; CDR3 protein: CASSQDLLTGDEQYF; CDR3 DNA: TGTGCCAGCAGCCAAGATTTATTAACAGGGGACGAGCAGTACTTC
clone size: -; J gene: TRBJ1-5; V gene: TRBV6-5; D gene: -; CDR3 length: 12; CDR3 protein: CASSYGGGPQHF; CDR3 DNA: TGTGCCAGCAGTTATGGGGGGGGGCCCCAGCATTTT
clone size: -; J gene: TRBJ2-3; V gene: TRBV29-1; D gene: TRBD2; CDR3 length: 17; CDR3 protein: CSVLRIAGYSSTDTQYF; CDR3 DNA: TGCAGCGTGTTGCGAATAGCGGGGTATTCTAGCACAGATACGCAGTATTTT
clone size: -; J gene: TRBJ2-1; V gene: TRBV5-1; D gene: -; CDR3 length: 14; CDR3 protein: CASSLGDMAREQFF; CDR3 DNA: TGCGCCAGCAGCTTGGGGGACATGGCTCGTGAGCAGTTCTTC
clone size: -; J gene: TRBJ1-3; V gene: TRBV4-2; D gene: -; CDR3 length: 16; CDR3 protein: CASSQPQDSSGNTIYF; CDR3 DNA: TGTGCCAGCAGCCAACCTCAAGACAGCTCTGGAAACACCATATATTTT
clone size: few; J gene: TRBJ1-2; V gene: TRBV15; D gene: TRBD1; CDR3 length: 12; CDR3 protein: CATAQGRDGYTF; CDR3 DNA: TGTGCCACCGCACAGGGGCGAGATGGCTACACCTTC
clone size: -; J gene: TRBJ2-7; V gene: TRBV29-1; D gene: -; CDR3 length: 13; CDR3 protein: CSVGPTDRYEQYF; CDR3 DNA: TGCAGCGTCGGGCCGACAGACCGCTACGAGCAGTACTTC
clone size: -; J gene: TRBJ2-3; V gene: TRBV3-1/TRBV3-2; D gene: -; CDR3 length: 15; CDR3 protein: CASSQDPIGTDTQYF; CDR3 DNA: TGTGCCAGCAGCCAAGATCCCATCGGGACAGATACGCAGTATTTT
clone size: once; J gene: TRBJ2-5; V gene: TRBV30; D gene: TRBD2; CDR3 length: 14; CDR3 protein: CAWSSSGGFLTQYF; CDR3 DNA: TGTGCCTGGTCCAGTAGCGGGGGGTTTCTGACCCAGTACTTC
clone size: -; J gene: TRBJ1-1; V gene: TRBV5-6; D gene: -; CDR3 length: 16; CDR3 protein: CASSLGASGGYSEAFF; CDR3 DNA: TGTGCCAGCAGCCTTGGGGCTTCCGGGGGGTACTCTGAAGCTTTCTTT
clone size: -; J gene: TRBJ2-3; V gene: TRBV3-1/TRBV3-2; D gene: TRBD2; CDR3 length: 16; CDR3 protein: CASSQEAAGGEDTQYF; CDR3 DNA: TGTGCCAGCAGCCAAGAAGCAGCGGGGGGAGAAGATACGCAGTATTTT
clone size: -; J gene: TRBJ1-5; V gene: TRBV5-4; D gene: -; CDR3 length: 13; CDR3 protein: CASSRDFNQPQHF; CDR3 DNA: TGTGCCAGCAGCCGGGACTTCAATCAGCCCCAGCATTTT
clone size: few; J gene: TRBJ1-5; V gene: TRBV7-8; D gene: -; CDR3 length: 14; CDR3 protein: CASSLDYDYQPQHF; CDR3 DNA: TGTGCCAGCAGCTTAGATTATGACTATCAGCCCCAGCATTTT
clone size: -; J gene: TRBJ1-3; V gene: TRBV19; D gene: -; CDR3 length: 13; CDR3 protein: CASSISQGNTIYF; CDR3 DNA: TGTGCCAGTAGTATTTCCCAGGGGAACACCATATATTTT
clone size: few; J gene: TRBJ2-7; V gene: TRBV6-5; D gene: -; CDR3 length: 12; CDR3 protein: CASLTAGYEQYF; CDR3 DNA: TGTGCCAGCCTGACAGCGGGCTACGAGCAGTACTTC
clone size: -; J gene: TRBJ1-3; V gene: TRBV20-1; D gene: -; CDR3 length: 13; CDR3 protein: CSASTGPGNTIYF; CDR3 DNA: TGCAGTGCTAGTACAGGGCCGGGAAACACCATATATTTT
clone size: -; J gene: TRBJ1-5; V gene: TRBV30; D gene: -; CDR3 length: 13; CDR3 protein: CAWSGGSGQPQHF; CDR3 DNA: TGTGCCTGGAGTGGAGGGTCGGGTCAGCCCCAGCATTTT
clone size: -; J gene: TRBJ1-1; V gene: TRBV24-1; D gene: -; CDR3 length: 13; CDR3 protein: CATSENGSPDAFF; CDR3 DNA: TGTGCCACCAGTGAAAACGGGAGCCCGGATGCTTTCTTT
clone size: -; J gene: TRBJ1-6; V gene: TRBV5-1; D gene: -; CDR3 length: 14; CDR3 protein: CASSLVGDNSPLHF; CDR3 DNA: TGCGCCAGCAGCTTGGTTGGAGATAATTCACCCCTCCACTTT
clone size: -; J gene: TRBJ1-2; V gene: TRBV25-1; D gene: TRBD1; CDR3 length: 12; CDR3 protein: CASGQQGEGYTF; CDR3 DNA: TGTGCCAGCGGACAACAGGGGGAGGGCTACACCTTC
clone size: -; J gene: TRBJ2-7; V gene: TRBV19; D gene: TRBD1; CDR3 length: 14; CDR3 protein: CASSPDRGYYEQYF; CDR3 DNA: TGTGCCAGTAGTCCGGACAGGGGTTACTACGAGCAGTACTTC
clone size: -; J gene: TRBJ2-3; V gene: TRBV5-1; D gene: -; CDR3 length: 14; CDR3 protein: CASSAGGSTDTQYF; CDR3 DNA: TGCGCCAGCAGCGCCGGGGGAAGCACAGATACGCAGTATTTT
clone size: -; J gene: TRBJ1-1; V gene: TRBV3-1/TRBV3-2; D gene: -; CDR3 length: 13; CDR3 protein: CASSQGGSTEAFF; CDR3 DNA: TGTGCCAGCAGCCAAGGTGGCTCCACTGAAGCTTTCTTT
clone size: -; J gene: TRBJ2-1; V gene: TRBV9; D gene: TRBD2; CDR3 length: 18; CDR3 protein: CASSLATPGGVDGNEQFF; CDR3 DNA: TGTGCCAGCAGCCTAGCGACACCGGGGGGGGTTGATGGAAATGAGCAGTTCTTC
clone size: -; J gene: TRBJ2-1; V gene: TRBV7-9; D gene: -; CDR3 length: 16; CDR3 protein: CASSLVYRKMNNEQFF; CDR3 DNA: TGTGCCAGCAGCTTAGTATACAGGAAGATGAACAATGAGCAGTTCTTC
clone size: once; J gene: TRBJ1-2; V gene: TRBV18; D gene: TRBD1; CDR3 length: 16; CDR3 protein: CASSLRDRGDWDGYTF; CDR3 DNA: TGTGCCAGCTCACTGCGGGACAGGGGAGATTGGGATGGCTACACCTTC
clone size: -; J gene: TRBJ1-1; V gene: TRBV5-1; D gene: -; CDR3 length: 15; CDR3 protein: CASSEGPTGNSEAFF; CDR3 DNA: TGCGCCAGCAGCGAAGGACCGACGGGAAATTCTGAAGCTTTCTTT
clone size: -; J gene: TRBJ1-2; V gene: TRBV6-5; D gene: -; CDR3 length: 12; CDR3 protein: CASRTVEEGYTF; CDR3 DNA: TGTGCCAGCAGAACGGTCGAAGAGGGCTACACCTTC
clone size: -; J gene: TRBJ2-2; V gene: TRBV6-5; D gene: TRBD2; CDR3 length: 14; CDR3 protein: CASRGTRNTGELFF; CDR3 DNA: TGTGCCAGCAGGGGGACTAGAAACACCGGGGAGCTGTTTTTT
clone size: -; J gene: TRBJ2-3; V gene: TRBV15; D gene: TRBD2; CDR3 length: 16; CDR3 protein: CATSSLAGWGTDTQYF; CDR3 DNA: TGTGCCACCAGCAGTCTAGCGGGCTGGGGCACAGATACGCAGTATTTT
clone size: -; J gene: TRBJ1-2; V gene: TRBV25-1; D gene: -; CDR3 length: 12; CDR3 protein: CASSVSGSGYTF; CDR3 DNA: TGTGCCAGCAGTGTGTCTGGGAGCGGCTACACCTTC
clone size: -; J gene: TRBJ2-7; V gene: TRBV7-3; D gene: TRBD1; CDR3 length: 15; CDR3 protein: CASSLTPGTGYEQYF; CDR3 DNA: TGTGCCAGCAGCTTAACCCCCGGGACAGGCTACGAGCAGTACTTC
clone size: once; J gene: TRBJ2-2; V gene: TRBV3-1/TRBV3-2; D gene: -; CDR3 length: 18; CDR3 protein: CASSQDRRGKFNTGELFF; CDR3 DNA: TGTGCCAGCAGCCAAGATCGTCGCGGAAAGTTTAACACCGGGGAGCTGTTTTTT
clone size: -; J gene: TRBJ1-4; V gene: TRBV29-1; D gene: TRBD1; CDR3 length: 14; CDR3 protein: CSVITGVEGEKLFF; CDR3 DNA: TGCAGCGTCATTACAGGGGTCGAAGGGGAAAAACTGTTTTTT
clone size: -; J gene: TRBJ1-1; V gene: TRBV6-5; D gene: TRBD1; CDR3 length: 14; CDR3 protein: CASSYDRGTTEAFF; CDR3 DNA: TGTGCCAGCAGTTACGACAGGGGGACCACTGAAGCTTTCTTT
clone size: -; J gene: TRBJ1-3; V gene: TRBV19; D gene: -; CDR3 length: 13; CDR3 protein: CASSPRPGVAIYF; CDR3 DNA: TGTGCCAGTAGTCCCCGGCCGGGGGTGGCCATATATTTT
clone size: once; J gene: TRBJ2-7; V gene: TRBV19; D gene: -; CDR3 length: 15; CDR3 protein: CASSPGRGPSGEQYF; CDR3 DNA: TGTGCCAGTAGTCCCGGCAGGGGACCTTCGGGCGAGCAGTACTTC
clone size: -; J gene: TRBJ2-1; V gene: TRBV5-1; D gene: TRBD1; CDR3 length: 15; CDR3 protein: CASSLTGSSYNEQFF; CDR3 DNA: TGCGCCAGCAGCCTGACAGGGAGCTCCTACAATGAGCAGTTCTTC
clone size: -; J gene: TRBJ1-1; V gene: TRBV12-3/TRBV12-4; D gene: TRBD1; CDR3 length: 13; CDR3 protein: CASSLGTGAEAFF; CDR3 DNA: TGTGCCAGCAGTTTGGGGACAGGGGCTGAAGCTTTCTTT
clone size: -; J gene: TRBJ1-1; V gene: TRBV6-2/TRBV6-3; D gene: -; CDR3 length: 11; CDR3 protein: CASSLPGEAFF; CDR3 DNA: TGTGCCAGCAGTCTACCGGGTGAAGCTTTCTTT
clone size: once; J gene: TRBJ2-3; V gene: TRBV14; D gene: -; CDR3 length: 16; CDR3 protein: CASSQVGAGSTDTQYF; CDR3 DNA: TGTGCCAGCAGCCAAGTGGGGGCAGGTAGCACAGATACGCAGTATTTT